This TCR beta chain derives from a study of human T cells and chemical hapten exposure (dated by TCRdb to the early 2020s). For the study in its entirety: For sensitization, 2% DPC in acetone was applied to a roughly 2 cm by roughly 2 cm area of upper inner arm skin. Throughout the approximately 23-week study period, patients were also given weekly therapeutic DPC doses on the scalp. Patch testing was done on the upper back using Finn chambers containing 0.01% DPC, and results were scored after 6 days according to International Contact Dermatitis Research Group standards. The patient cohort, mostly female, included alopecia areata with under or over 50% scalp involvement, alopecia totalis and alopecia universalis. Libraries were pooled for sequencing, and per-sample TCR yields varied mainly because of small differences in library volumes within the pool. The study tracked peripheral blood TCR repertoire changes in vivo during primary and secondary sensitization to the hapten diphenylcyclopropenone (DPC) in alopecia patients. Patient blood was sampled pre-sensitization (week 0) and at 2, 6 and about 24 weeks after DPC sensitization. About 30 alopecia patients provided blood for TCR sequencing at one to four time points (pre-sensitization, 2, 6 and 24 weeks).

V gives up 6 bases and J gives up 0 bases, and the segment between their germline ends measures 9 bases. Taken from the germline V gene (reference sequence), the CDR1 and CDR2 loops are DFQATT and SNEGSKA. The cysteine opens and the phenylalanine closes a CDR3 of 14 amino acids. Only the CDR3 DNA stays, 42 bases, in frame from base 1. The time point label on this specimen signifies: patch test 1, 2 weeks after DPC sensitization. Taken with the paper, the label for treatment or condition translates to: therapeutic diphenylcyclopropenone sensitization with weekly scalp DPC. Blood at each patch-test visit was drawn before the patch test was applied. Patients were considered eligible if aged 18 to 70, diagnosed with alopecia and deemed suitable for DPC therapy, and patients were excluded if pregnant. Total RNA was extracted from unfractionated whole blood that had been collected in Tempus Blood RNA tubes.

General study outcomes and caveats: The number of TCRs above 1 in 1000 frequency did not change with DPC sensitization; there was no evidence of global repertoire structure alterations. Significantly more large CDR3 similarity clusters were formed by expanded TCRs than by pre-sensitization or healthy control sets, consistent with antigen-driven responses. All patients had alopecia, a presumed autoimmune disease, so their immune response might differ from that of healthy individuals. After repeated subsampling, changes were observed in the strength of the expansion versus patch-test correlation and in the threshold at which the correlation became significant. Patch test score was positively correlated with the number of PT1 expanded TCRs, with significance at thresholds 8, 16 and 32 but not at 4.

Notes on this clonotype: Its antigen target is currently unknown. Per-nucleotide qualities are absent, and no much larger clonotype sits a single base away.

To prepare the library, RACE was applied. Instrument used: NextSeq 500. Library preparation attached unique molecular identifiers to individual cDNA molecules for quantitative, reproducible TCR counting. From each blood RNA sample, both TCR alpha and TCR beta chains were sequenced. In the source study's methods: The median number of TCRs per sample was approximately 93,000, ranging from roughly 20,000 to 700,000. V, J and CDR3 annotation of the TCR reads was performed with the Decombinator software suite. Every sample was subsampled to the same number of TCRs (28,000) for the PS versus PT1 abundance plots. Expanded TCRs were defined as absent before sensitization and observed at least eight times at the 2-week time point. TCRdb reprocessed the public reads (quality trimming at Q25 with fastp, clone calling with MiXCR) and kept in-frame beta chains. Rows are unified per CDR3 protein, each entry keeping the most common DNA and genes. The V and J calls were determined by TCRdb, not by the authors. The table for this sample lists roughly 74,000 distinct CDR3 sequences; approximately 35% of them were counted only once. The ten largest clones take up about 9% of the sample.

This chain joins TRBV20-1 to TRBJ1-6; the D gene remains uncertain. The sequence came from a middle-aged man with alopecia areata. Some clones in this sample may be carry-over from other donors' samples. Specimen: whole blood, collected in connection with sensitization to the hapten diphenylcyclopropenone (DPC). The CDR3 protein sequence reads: CSADGSSYNSPLHF. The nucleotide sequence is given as TGCAGTGCGGACGGCAGCTCCTATAATTCACCCCTCCACTTT.